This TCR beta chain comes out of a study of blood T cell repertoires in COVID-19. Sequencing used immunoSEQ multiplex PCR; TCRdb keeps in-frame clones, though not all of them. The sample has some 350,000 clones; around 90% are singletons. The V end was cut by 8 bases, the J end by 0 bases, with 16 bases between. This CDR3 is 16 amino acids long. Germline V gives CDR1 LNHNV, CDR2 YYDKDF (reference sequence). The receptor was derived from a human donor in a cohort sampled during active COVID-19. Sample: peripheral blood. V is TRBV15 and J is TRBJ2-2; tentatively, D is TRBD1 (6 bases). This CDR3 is CATPRDQGSNTGELFF. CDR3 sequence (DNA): TGTGCCACCCCTAGAGACCAGGGGTCGAACACCGGGGAGCTGTTTTTT.